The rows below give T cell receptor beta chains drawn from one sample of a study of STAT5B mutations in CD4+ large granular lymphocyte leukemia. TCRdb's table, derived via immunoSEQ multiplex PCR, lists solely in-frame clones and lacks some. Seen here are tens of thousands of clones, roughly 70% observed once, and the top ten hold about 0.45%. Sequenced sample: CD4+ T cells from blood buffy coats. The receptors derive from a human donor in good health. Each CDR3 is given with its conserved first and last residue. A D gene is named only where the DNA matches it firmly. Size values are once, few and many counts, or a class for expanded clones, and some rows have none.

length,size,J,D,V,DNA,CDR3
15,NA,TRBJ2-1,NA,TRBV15,TGTGCCACCAGCAGAGATAGATCAGGGTACAATGAGCAGTTCTTC,CATSRDRSGYNEQFF
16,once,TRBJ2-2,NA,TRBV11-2,TGTGCCAGCACCTTTTCCGGGACTCTGAACACCGGGGAGCTGTTTTTT,CASTFSGTLNTGELFF
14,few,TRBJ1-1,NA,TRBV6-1,TGTGCCAGCAGCCTGGGGGGGGCTGACACTGAAGCTTTCTTT,CASSLGGADTEAFF
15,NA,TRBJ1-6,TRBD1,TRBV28,TGTGCCAGCAGTGGGGGACAGGGGGCCAGTTCACCCCTCCACTTT,CASSGGQGASSPLHF
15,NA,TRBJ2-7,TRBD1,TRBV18,TGTGCCAGCTCACTAAAGGGACAGGGAAGCCACGAGCAGTACTTC,CASSLKGQGSHEQYF
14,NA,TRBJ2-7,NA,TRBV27,TGTGCCAGCAGTTTATCGAATCTCGGGGACGAGCAGTACTTC,CASSLSNLGDEQYF
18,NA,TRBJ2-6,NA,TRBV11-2,TGTGCCAGCAGCGCGCGGGACCGCTTACTCTCTGGGGCCAACGTCCTGACTTTC,CASSARDRLLSGANVLTF
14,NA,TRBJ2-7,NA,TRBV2,TGTGCCAGCAGTCTACCCGGGACCCCCAACGAGCAGTACTTC,CASSLPGTPNEQYF
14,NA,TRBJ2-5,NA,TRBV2,TGTGCCGTAAAAAGGCGGGACCCCCAAGAGCCCCAGTACTTC,CAVKRRDPQEPQYF
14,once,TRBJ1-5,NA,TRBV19,TGTGCCAGTAGTATAGCGAACAAGGGGCAGCCCCAGCATTTT,CASSIANKGQPQHF
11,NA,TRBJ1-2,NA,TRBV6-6,TGTGCCAGCAGTGACCCCCCGGACTACACCTTC,CASSDPPDYTF
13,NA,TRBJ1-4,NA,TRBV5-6,TGTGCCAGCAGCTTGGCAGTGGATGAAAAACTGTTTTTT,CASSLAVDEKLFF
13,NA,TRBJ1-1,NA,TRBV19,TGTGCCAGTAGTATAGAGGCCAGGGGCTTAGCTTTCTTT,CASSIEARGLAFF
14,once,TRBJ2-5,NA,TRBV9,TGTGCCAGCAGCGTAGGTGTGGTCCAAGAGACCCAGTACTTC,CASSVGVVQETQYF
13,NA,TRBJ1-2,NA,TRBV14,TGTGCCAGCAGCCTACAGGCAGGGCACGGCTACACCTTC,CASSLQAGHGYTF
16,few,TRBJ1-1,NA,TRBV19,TGTGCCAGTAGTCTCGGACCGCTGGGGGCGAACACTGAAGCTTTCTTT,CASSLGPLGANTEAFF
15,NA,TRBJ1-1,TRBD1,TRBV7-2,TGTGCCAGCAACCCTATGGGACAGGGGAACACTGAAGCTTTCTTT,CASNPMGQGNTEAFF
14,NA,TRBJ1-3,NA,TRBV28,TGTGCCAGCTGCCCTGGGGACTCTGGAAACACCATATATTTT,CASCPGDSGNTIYF
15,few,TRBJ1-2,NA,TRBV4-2,TGTGCCAGCAGCCAAGATCTTGGGGGCACCTATGGCTACACCTTC,CASSQDLGGTYGYTF
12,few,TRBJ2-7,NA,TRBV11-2,TGTGCCAGCAGCTTAGGGTTCGACGAGCAGTACTTC,CASSLGFDEQYF
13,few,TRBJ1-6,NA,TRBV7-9,TGTGCCAGCAGCGAAGGGGGGGTCATTCACCTCCACTTT,CASSEGGVIHLHF
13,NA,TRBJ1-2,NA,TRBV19,TGTGCCAGTAGTCCCCGGGGGCTCTATTTCTACACCTTC,CASSPRGLYFYTF
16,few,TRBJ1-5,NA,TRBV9,TGTGCCAGCAGCGCCGGGGACCCTAAATTTTATCAGCCCCAGCATTTT,CASSAGDPKFYQPQHF
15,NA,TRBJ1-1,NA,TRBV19,TGTGCCAGTTCTTTGGGGGGCACTTTGAACACTGAAGCTTTCTTT,CASSLGGTLNTEAFF
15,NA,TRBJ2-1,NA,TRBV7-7,TGTGCTAGCAGCTTGGACAGAAGCTCCTACAATGAGCAGTTCTTC,CASSLDRSSYNEQFF
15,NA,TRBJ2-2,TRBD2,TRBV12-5,TGTGCTAGTGGTTTGGCGGGGGGGGCTACCGGGGAGCTGTTTTTT,CASGLAGGATGELFF
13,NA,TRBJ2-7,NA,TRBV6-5,TGTGCCAGCAGACCTTCGGCGGGCTACGAGCAGTACTTC,CASRPSAGYEQYF
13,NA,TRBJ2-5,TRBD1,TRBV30,TGTGCAGGGGGGACAGGGGGCCAAGAGACCCAGTACTTC,CAGGTGGQETQYF
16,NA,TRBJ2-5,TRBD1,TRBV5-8,TGTGCCAGCAGCTTGGGCGACAGGGTGTCTGAAGAGACCCAGTACTTC,CASSLGDRVSEETQYF
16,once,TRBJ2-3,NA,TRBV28,TGTGCCAGCAGTTTAGAGGTTCGAGACGACACAGATACGCAGTATTTT,CASSLEVRDDTDTQYF
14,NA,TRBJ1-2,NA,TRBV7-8,TGTGCCAGCAGCCGGGGGTGGGACGCGGAAGGCTACACCTTC,CASSRGWDAEGYTF
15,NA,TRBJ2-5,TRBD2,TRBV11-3,TGTGCCAGCAGCTTAGGGAGCGGGGCCCAAGAGACCCAGTACTTC,CASSLGSGAQETQYF
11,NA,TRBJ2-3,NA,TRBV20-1,TGCAGTGCAAGCATCACAGATACGCAGTATTTT,CSASITDTQYF
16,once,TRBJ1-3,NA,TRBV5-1,TGCGCCAGTACTATGGGGGTTCTAAGCTCTGGAAACACCATATATTTT,CASTMGVLSSGNTIYF
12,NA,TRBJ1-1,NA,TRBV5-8,TGTGCCAGCAGCTTGATTGGGCCTAAAGCTTTCTTT,CASSLIGPKAFF
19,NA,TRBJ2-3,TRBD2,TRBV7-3,TGTGCCAGCAGCTTACGGGGGTTCGAGCGGGGGAGAAGCACAGATACGCAGTATTTT,CASSLRGFERGRSTDTQYF
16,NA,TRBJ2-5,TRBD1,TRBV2,TGTGCCAGCAGCGAGGGACAGGGGGCGTTACAAGAGACCCAGTACTTC,CASSEGQGALQETQYF
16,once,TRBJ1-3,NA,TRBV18,TGTGCCAGCTCACCAACACGGGATGCGGCTGGAAACACCATATATTTT,CASSPTRDAAGNTIYF
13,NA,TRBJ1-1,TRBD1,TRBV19,TGTGCCAGTAGTATCCCCGGGACAGGGGTATCTTTCTTT,CASSIPGTGVSFF
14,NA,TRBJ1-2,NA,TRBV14,TGTGCCAGCAGCCATCGTGGGACGCACTATGGCTACACCTTC,CASSHRGTHYGYTF
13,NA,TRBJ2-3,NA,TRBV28,TGTGCCAGCACCATCCCGGGTAGTCCTCCGGGATATTTT,CASTIPGSPPGYF
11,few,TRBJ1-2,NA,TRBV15,TGTGCCACCAGCTACAAGGGAGGCTACACCTTC,CATSYKGGYTF
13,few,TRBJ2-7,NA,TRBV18,TGTGCCAGCTCACCTTCGGGATCCTACGAGCAGTACTTC,CASSPSGSYEQYF
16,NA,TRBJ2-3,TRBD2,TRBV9,TGTGCCAGCGGAGCGGGGACTTCCTCTCGCACAGATACGCAGTATTTT,CASGAGTSSRTDTQYF
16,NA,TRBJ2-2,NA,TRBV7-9,TGTGCCAGCGAGGGGGAGGACGGGGGAGAAACCGGGGAGCTGTTTTTT,CASEGEDGGETGELFF
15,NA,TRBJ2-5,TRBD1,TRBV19,TGTGCCAGTAGTACCGGGACAGGCTACCAAGAGACCCAGTACTTC,CASSTGTGYQETQYF
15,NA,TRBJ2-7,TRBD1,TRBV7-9,TGTGCCAGCAGCTTAGGGGGACAGGGGGCTAGCGAGCAGTACTTC,CASSLGGQGASEQYF
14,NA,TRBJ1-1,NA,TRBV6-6,TGTGCCAGCAGCGCCGGCCTGGGGAACACTGAAGCTTTCTTT,CASSAGLGNTEAFF
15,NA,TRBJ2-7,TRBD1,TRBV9,TGTGCCAGCAGCGTAGGCGGGACAGGATCCCACGAGCAGTACTTC,CASSVGGTGSHEQYF
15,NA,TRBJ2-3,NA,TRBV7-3,TGTGCCAGCAGCTTAACACCGACAGGCGGGAATACGCAGTATTTT,CASSLTPTGGNTQYF